These 11 T cell receptor beta chains were sequenced from one sample in a study of technical replicates of blood from a few donors. Assay used: immunoSEQ multiplex PCR; TCRdb lists only in-frame clones, some missing. The table shows 40,000 to 60,000 clones, with 86% occurring only once. Sequenced input: PBMCs. The receptors derive from a human donor in good health. Some clones in this sample may be carry-over from other donors' samples.

This clone showed up just a few times. The chain recombines TRBV19 with TRBJ1-1, with a tentative D call TRBD1 (5 bases). Trimming shortened V by 3 bases and J by 4 bases, and 12 bases separated the two germline ends. Germline assignment: CDR1 LNHDA and CDR2 SQIVND (reference sequence). The CDR3 covers 14 residues. The DNA for the CDR3 is TGTGCCAGTAGTATGGTAGGGGCTTCCACTGAAGCTTTCTTT. It specifies CASSMVGASTEAFF.

The V gene is TRBV5-4, the J gene TRBJ2-7; 10 bases are a match to TRBD1. V dropped 3 bases and J dropped 6; count of bases not matched to a gene: 9. The CDR3 has 15 amino acids. Looked up from germline, CDR1 is SGHNT and CDR2 is YYREEE (reference sequence). For the CDR3, the DNA is TGTGCCAGCAGCTCCGGGACAGGGGATTGGGGCGAGCAGTACTTC. Encoded protein: CASSSGTGDWGEQYF.

V gene TRBV15 combines with J gene TRBJ1-2; D unresolved. The V and J ends lost 1 base and 2 bases respectively, with 8 bases between them. This CDR3 is built from 14 residues. Germline-derived CDR1 and CDR2 are LNHNV and YYDKDF (reference sequence). This CDR3 reads CATSRGGENYGYTF. CDR3 sequence (DNA): TGTGCCACCAGCAGAGGAGGCGAAAACTATGGCTACACCTTC.

V gene TRBV30 combines with J gene TRBJ2-6, with a weak D call TRBD2 (5 bases). Trimming took off 4 bases at V and 4 bases at J, with 14 bases between the two ends. CDR1 is GTSNPN, CDR2 SVGIG, per germline (reference sequence). The CDR3 is 15 residues long. CDR3 in DNA: TGTGCCTGGACCGCTTCGGGGAGAGGGGCCAACGTCCTGACTTTC. Translated, it gives CAWTASGRGANVLTF.

Written as DNA, the CDR3 is TGCGCCAGCAGTCAAAGCCCTATAACAGAATTTGCCTACTATGGCTACACCTTC. Residues: CASSQSPITEFAYYGYTF. The chain employs TRBV5-1 and TRBJ1-2; D is undetermined. The CDR3 loop spans 18 amino acids. Germline loops: CDR1 SGHRS, CDR2 YFSETQ. V shed 5 bases and J shed 3 bases, with 26 bases lying between them.

The rearrangement joins TRBV6-5 to TRBJ2-1, with 10 bases identical to TRBD2. V shed 5 bases, J shed 2 bases, and the junction held 3 bases outside the gene matches. This CDR3 has 15 amino acids. The germline V gene encodes CDR1 MNHEY and CDR2 SVGAGI. The CDR3 protein is CASSITSGTYNEQFF. In nucleotides, the CDR3 is TGTGCCAGCAGTATAACTAGCGGGACCTACAATGAGCAGTTCTTC.

The rearrangement links TRBV7-9 to TRBJ2-7; possible D gene TRBD2, 6 bases. The germline V gene has CDR1 SEHNR and CDR2 FQNEAQ (reference sequence). Trimming pared 2 bases from V and 4 bases from J, leaving 12 bases between. The CDR3 is 14 residues long. The CDR3, as DNA: TGTGCCAGCAGCTTACGGGACTCTTTGTACGAGCAGTACTTC. Its protein product is CASSLRDSLYEQYF.

This sequence joins TRBV15 and TRBJ1-4, with D unclear. This CDR3 contains 13 residues. Germline lookup yields CDR1 LNHNV and CDR2 YYDKDF (reference sequence). The V end lost 4 bases, the J end lost 4 bases, and 7 bases lay between the germline ends. The CDR3: CATSNSNNEKLFF. CDR3 nucleotides: TGTGCCACCAGCAACAGCAATAATGAAAAACTGTTTTTT.

The chain couples TRBV6-1 to TRBJ2-2, with D unclear. The ends were cut back, 7 bases at V and 0 bases at J, with 9 bases in the middle. This CDR3 is built from 14 residues. Germline CDR1 is MNHNS and CDR2 is SASEGT. Written as DNA, the CDR3 is TGTGCCAGCAAATTATATACGAACACCGGGGAGCTGTTTTTT. It is translated as CASKLYTNTGELFF.

The chain employs TRBV4-3 and TRBJ2-3; D is unclear. The CDR3 sequence is 11 residues long. CDR1 and CDR2 from the germline V gene are LGHNA and YSLEER. With 5 bases removed from V and 3 bases from J, the gap between germline ends came to 3 bases. This CDR3 reads CASSTTDTQYF. The DNA for the CDR3 is TGCGCCAGCAGCACTACAGATACGCAGTATTTT.

The rearrangement joins TRBV30 to TRBJ1-1; D not resolved. The CDR3 is 12 amino acids. The V gene's germline CDR1 is GTSNPN and CDR2 SVGIG (reference sequence). V was cut by 0 bases and J by 4 bases, with 6 bases left in between. CDR3 residues: CAWSVLRTEAFF. CDR3 sequence (DNA): TGTGCCTGGAGTGTACTCCGCACTGAAGCTTTCTTT.